This T cell receptor beta chain was identified during a study of T cell responses to AZD1222 COVID-19 vaccine. Whole-study context: The study pooled second doses at about 4 or about 12 weeks.

Only in-frame clones appear in the TCRdb table, and some are missing; sequencing was by immunoSEQ multiplex PCR. The data show 100,000 to 120,000 clones, about 80% seen once. This CDR3 contains 16 residues. The V gene's germline CDR1 is SGHTA and CDR2 FQGNSA. Trimming shortened V by 8 bases and J by 8 bases, and 24 bases separated the two germline ends. Study-wide findings and caveats: Sampled repertoires all dated from after the peak T cell response. Variant regions that are unmutated are reportedly the target of nearly half of spike-specific TCRs. White British people made up most donors, females outnumbered males, and clonal diversity was possibly underestimated.

Worth noting for this clone: Antigen: not known.

Material: peripheral blood, obtained on day 0 of AZD1222 vaccination. The sequence was obtained from an adult in good health. The chain combines TRBV7-2 with TRBJ1-4, with a weak D call TRBD1 (5 bases). The CDR3 DNA is TGTGCCAGCGGAACCCCCCGGAGGGGCTTGAGGGAAAAACTGTTTTTT. This sequence encodes CASGTPRRGLREKLFF.